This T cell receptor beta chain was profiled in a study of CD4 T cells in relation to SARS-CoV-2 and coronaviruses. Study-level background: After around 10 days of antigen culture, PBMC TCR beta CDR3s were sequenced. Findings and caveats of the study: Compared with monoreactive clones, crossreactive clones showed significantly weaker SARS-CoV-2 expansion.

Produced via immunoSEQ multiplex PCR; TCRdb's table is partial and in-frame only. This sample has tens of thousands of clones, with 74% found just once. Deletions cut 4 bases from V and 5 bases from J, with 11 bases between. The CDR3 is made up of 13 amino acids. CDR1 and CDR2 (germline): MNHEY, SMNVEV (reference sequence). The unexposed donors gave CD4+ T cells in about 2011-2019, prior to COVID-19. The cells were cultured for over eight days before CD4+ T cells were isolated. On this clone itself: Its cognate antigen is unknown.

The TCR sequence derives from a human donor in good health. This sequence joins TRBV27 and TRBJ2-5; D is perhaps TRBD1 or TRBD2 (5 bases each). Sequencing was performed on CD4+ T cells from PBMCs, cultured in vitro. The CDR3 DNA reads TGTGCCAGCAGTTCAGGCTGGGGGGAGACCCAGTACTTC. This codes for CASSSGWGETQYF.